A single TCR beta chain is shown here with its context. In its sample, this clonotype was seen many times. Its antigen specificity is not known. Base qualities are missing; no much larger clone stands one base away. The data stem from a study of immune heterogeneity within non-small cell lung tumors (dated by TCRdb to 2017 to 2018). Notes on the research overall: By histology, the tumors were several squamous cell carcinomas, around 10 non-squamous carcinomas and 1 tumor not otherwise specified. To look at intratumoral immune heterogeneity, the study ran whole-exome sequencing, RNA-seq and TCR beta repertoire sequencing on several spatially distinct regions taken from every NSCLC tumor. TCR repertoire analysis included under 65 tumor loci from 15 patients, whereas transcriptome data included only 44 loci from 12 patients. Neoantigen binding to each patient's HLA alleles was predicted with netMHCpan-3.0 for mutant peptides of 8 to 11 amino acids.

Including cysteine and phenylalanine, the CDR3 has 14 amino acids. The sequence is cut down to CDR3 DNA, 42 bases in frame from base 1. CDR1 KGHDR and CDR2 SFDVKD are derived from the germline V gene. Cut back by 3 bases and 0 bases, the V and J ends lie 2 bases apart. For the TCR template, genomic DNA was extracted from bulk tumor tissue, and roughly 580 ng of gDNA was amplified for each sample. Multiple biopsies per primary tumor were taken during surgery, spaced as far apart as possible within the tumor mass. The study cohort was described as untreated and was composed of newly diagnosed NSCLC cases undergoing curative surgery. The samples came from about 16 patients with newly diagnosed non-small cell lung cancer who were having surgery intended to be curative. A couple of independent pathologists reviewed the resected tumor masses. Only high-quality DNA and RNA samples were carried forward to sequencing.

The TCR beta CDR3 region was amplified with a multiplex PCR system whose first round of approximately 11 cycles used 32 V-gene forward primers and 13 J-gene reverse primers. A QIAGEN Multiplex PCR Kit was used for first-round PCR, and the primer sequences were filed in Chinese patent CN105087789A. Illumina universal primers were attached in a second round of PCR run with the Phusion High-Fidelity PCR Kit. Paired-end sequencing of TCR libraries was carried out on the Illumina HiSeq X Ten platform at a read length of 151 bp. Regarding the original processing steps: Cutadapt was used to discard reads without multiplex PCR primers, PEAR merged the read pairs, and MiXCR with default settings called the CDR3 regions. Repertoire diversity was assessed by Shannon entropy, and clonality was calculated as one minus the Shannon entropy divided by the ln of the count of productive unique sequences. A clonotype counted as a dominant or high-frequency T-cell clone when its frequency was 0.5% or higher. Using fastp at Q25 and MiXCR, TCRdb reprocessed the public reads and kept productive beta chains. Identical CDR3 proteins give one entry, which carries the most common genes and DNA. The V and J calls were determined by TCRdb, not by the authors. This sample is represented by 9,500 or so distinct CDR3 sequences; about 30% of them were singletons. Of the sample, 25% to 30% falls within the top ten clones.

Summary of the overall study and its limitations: Individual patients mostly had different high-frequency TCR beta clonotypes. Within a given patient, the same dominant CDR3B clonotypes showed up repeatedly across loci, although different tumor locations also carried unique high-frequency clones. A statistically significant but moderate positive correlation (R approximately 0.31) was observed between local T-cell repertoire clonality and local tumor mutational burden.

The clonotype originates from a woman aged 50 to 60 with non-small cell lung cancer. The sample taken for sequencing was lung tumor tissue. The rearranged chain carries TRBV24-1 and TRBJ1-6; the D gene is unclear. The CDR3 region reads CATSDGSYNSPLHF. The nucleotides read TGTGCCACCAGTGATGGCTCCTATAATTCACCCCTCCACTTT.